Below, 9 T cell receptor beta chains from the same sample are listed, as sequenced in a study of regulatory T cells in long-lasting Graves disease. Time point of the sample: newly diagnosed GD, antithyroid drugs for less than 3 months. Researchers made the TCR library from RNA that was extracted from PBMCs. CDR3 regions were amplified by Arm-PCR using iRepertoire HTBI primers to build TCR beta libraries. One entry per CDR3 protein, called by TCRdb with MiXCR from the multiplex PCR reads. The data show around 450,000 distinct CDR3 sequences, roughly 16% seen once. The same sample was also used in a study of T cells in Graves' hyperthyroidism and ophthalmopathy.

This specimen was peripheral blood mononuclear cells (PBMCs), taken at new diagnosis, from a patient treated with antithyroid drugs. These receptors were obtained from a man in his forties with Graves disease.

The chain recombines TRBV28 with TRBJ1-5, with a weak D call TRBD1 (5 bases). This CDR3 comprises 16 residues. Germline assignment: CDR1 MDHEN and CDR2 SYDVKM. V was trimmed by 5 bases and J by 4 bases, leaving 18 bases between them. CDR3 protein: CASSLLTGEGNQPQHF. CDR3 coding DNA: TGTGCCAGCAGTCTTCTTACGGGGGAAGGGAATCAGCCCCAGCATTTT.

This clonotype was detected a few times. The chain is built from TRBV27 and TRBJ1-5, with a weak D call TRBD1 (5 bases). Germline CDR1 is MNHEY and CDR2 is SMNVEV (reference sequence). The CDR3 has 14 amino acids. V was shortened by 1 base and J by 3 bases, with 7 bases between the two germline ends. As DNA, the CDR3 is TGTGCCAGCAGTTTATGGGGGGACAATCAGCCCCAGCATTTT. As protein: CASSLWGDNQPQHF.

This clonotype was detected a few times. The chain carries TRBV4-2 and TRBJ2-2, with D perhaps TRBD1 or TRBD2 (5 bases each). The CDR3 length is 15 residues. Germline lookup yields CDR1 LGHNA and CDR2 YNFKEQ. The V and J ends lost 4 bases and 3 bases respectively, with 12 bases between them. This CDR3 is CASSLRDQDTGELFF. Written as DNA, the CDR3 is TGTGCCAGCAGCCTCCGGGACCAAGACACCGGGGAGCTGTTTTTT.

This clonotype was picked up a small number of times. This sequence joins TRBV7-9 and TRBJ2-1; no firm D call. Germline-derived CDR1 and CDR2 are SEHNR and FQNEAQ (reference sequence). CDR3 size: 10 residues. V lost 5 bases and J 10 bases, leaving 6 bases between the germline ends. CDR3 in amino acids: CASSPQEQFF. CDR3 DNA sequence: TGTGCCAGCAGCCCTCAGGAGCAGTTCTTC.

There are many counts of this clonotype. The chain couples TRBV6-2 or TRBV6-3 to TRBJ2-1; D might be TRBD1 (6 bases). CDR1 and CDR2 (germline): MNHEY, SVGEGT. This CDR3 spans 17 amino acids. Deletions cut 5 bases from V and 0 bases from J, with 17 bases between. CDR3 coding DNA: TGTGCCAGCAGTAGGTCGACAGGACCGAGCTCCTACAATGAGCAGTTCTTC. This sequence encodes CASSRSTGPSSYNEQFF.

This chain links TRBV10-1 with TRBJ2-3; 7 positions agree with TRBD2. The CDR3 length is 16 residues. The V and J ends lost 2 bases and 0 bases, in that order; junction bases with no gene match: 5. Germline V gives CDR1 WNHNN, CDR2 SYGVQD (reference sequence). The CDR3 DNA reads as TGCGCCAGCAGTGAGAGGGCTAGCGGAAGCACAGATACGCAGTATTTT. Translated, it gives CASSERASGSTDTQYF.

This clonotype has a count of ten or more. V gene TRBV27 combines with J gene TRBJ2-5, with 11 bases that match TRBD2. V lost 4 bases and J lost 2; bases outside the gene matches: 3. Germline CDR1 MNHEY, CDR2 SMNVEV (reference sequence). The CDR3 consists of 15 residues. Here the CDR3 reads CASSSGLAEQETQYF. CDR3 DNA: TGTGCCAGCAGTTCGGGACTAGCGGAACAAGAGACCCAGTACTTC.

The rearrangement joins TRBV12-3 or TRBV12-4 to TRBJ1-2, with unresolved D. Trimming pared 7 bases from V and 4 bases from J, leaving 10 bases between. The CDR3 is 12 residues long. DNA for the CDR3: TGTGCCAGCATGGTAGGGAGCTATGGCTACACCTTC. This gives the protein CASMVGSYGYTF.

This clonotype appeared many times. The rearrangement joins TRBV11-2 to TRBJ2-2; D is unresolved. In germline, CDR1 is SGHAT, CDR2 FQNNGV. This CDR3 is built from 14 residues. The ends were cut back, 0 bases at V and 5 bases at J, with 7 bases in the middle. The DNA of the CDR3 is TGTGCCAGCAGCTTAGATCCGTGGACCGGGGAGCTGTTTTTT. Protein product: CASSLDPWTGELFF. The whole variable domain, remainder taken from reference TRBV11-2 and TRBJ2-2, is EAGVAQSPRYKIIEKRQSVAFWCNPISGHATLYWYQQILGQGPKLLIQFQNNGVVDDSQLPKDRFSAERLKGVDSTLKIQPAKLEDSAVYLCASSLDPWTGELFFGEGSRLTVL.